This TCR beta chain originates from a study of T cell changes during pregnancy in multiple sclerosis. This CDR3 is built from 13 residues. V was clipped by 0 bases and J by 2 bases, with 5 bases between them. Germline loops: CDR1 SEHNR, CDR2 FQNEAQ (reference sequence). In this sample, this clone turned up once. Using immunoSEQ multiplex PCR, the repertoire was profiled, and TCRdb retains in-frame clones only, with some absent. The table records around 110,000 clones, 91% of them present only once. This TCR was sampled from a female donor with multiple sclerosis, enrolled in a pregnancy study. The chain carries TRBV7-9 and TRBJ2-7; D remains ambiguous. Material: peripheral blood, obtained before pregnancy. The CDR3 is CASSLASTYEQYF. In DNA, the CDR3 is TGTGCCAGCAGCTTAGCCAGTACCTACGAGCAGTACTTC.